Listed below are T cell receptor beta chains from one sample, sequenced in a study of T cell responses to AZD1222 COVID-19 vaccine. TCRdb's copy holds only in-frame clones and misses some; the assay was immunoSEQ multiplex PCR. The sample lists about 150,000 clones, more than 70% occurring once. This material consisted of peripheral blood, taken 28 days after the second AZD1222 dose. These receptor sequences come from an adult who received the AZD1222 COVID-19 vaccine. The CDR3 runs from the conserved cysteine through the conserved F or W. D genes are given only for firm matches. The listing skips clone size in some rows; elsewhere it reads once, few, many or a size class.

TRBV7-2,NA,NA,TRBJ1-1,CASSLATLSEAFF,TGTGCCAGCAGCTTAGCGACACTATCTGAAGCTTTCTTT
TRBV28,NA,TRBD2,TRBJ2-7,CASSLRRGLAYYF,TGTGCCAGCAGTTTAAGGAGAGGACTAGCCTACTACTTC
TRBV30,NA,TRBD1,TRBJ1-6,CAWSASAGTVNSPLHF,TGTGCCTGGAGCGCCTCGGCCGGGACAGTTAATTCACCCCTCCACTTT
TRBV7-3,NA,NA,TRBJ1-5,CASSLTGYRVRDQPQHF,TGTGCCAGCAGCTTAACGGGGTACAGGGTGAGGGATCAGCCCCAGCATTTT
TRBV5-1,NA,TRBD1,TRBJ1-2,CASSLAGTGDGYTF,TGCGCCAGCAGCTTGGCCGGGACAGGGGATGGCTACACCTTC
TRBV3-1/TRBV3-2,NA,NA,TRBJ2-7,CASITKNNGRLIKVYEQYF,TGTGCCAGCATCACCAAGAACAACGGGCGGTTAATAAAAGTCTACGAGCAGTACTTC
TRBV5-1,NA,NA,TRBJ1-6,CASSPPEGQGRVSPLHF,TGCGCCAGCAGCCCGCCAGAGGGTCAAGGGCGGGTCTCACCCCTCCACTTT
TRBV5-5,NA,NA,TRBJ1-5,CASSFGPGSGQPQHF,TGTGCCAGCAGCTTTGGTCCGGGGTCTGGTCAGCCCCAGCATTTT
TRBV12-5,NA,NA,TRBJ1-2,CASGPGPNYGYTF,TGTGCTAGTGGACCGGGACCCAACTATGGCTACACCTTC
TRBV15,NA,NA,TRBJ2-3,CATSRVITDTQYF,TGTGCCACCAGCAGAGTGATCACAGATACGCAGTATTTT
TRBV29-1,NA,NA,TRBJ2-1,CSAAPGAVPYNEQFF,TGCAGCGCCGCACCGGGGGCAGTCCCATACAATGAGCAGTTCTTC
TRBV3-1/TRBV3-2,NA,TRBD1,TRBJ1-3,CASSVRQGNTIYF,TGTGCCAGCAGCGTACGACAGGGGAACACCATATATTTT
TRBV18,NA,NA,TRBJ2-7,CASSPASREQYF,TGTGCCAGCTCACCAGCTTCTCGCGAGCAGTACTTC
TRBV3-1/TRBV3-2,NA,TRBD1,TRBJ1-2,CASSPGTVNYGYTF,TGTGCCAGCAGCCCTGGGACAGTTAACTATGGCTACACCTTC
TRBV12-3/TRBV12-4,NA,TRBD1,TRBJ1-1,CASSRRDSEGAFF,TGTGCCAGCAGCCGACGGGACAGCGAGGGAGCTTTCTTT
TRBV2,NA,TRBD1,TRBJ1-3,CASSGGTGSGNTIYF,TGTGCCAGCAGTGGGGGGACAGGCTCTGGAAACACCATATATTTT
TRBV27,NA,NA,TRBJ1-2,CASSPGFGGYTF,TGTGCCAGCAGCCCAGGGTTTGGGGGCTACACCTTC
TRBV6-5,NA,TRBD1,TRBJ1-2,CASSFKGQVNYGYTF,TGTGCCAGCAGTTTCAAGGGACAGGTCAACTATGGCTACACCTTC
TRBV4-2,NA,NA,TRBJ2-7,CASSQEPGFREQYF,TGTGCCAGCAGCCAAGAACCTGGGTTTCGGGAGCAGTACTTC
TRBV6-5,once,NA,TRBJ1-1,CASTRLGNTEAFF,TGTGCCAGCACTCGGCTGGGGAACACTGAAGCTTTCTTT